What follows describes a single T cell receptor beta chain. V dropped 2 bases and J dropped 0 bases, with 5 bases sitting between them. The CDR3 totals 13 residues. Germline V lookup: CDR1 KGHSH, CDR2 LQKENI. This record comes from a study of CD8 T cells in Susac syndrome. RNA, at roughly 0.45 to 1 ug, was reverse transcribed with random hexamers. Amplification of TCR beta CDR3 was carried out by immunoSEQ multiplex PCR, which covered 54 Vbeta and 13 Jbeta segments. TCRdb reanalysed the immunoSEQ multiplex PCR reads using MiXCR and keeps one entry per CDR3 protein. The repertoire holds 130,000 to 150,000 distinct CDR3 sequences, with around 94% as singletons.

Sequenced: CD4+ T cells from PBMCs. This sequence joins TRBV18 and TRBJ2-7; D gene unclear. This TCR came from a human donor in good health. CDR3 nucleotide sequence: TGTGCCAGCTCACCAGTCACCTCCTACGAGCAGTACTTC. Protein: CASSPVTSYEQYF.